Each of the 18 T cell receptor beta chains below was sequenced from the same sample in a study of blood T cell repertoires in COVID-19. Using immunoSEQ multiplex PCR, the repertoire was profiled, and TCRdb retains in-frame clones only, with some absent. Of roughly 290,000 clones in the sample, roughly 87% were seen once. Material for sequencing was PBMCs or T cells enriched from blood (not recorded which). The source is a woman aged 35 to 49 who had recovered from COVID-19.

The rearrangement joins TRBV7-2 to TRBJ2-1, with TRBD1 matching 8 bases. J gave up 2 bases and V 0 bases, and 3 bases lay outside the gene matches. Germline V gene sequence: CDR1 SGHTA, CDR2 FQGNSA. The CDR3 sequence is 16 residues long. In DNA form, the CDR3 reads TGTGCCAGCAGCTTAGCGCCACAGGGGGCCTACAATGAGCAGTTCTTC. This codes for CASSLAPQGAYNEQFF.

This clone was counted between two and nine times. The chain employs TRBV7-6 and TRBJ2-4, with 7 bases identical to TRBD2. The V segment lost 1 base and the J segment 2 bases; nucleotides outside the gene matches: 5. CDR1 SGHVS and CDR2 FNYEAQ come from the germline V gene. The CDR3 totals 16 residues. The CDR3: CASSLEPAGTKNIQYF. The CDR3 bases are TGTGCCAGCAGCTTAGAACCAGCGGGAACCAAAAACATTCAGTACTTC.

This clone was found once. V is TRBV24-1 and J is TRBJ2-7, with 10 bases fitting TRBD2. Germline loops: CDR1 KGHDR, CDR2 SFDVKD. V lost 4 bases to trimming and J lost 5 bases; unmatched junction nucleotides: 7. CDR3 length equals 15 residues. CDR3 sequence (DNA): TGTGCCACCAGTGACCCCAGCGGGAGGGGTAACGAGCAGTACTTC. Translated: CATSDPSGRGNEQYF.

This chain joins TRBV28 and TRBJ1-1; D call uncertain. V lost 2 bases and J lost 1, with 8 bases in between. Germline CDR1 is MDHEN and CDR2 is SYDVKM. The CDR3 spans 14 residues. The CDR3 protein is CASSLVLKNTEAFF. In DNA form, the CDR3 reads TGTGCCAGCAGTTTAGTACTCAAGAACACTGAAGCTTTCTTT.

The CDR3, as DNA: TGTGCCAGCAGCAGTACCGGGTCGTATATTGGCTACACCTTC. This encodes CASSSTGSYIGYTF. The genes are TRBV2 and TRBJ1-2; D ambiguous. Trimming removed 6 bases at V and 7 bases at J, with 18 bases between. The germline V gene has CDR1 SNHLY and CDR2 FYNNEI. The CDR3 runs to 14 residues.

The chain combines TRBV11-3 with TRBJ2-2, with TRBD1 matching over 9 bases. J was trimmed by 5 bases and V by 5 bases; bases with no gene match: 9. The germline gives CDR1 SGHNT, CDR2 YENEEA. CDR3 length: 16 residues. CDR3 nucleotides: TGTGCCAGCAGCCCACAGACAGGGGGTGGAACCGGGGAGCTGTTTTTT. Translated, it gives CASSPQTGGGTGELFF.

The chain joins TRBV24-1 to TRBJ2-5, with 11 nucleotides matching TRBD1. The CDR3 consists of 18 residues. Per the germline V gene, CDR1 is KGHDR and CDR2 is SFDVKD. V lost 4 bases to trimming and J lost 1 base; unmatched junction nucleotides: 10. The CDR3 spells CATSDPGTGGGFQETQYF. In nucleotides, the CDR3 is TGTGCCACCAGTGACCCGGGGACAGGGGGAGGCTTCCAAGAGACCCAGTACTTC.

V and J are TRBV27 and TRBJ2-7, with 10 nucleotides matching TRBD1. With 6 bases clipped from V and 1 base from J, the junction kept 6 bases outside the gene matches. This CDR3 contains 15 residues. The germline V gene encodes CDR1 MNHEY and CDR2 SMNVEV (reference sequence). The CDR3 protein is CASRGDRGRSYEQYF. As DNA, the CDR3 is TGTGCCAGCAGGGGAGACAGGGGGCGGTCCTACGAGCAGTACTTC.

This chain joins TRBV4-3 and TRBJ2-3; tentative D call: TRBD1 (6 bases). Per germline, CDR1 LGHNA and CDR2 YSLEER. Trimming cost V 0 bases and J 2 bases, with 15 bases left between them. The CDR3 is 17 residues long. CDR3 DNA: TGCGCCAGCAGCCAAGATCTTCTCCGACAGGACACAGATACGCAGTATTTT. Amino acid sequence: CASSQDLLRQDTDTQYF.

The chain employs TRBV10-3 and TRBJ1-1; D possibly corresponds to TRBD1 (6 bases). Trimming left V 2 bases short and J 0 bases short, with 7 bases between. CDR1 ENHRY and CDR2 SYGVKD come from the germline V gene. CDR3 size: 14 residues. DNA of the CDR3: TGTGCCATCAGTGAGAAGGGGGTGAACACTGAAGCTTTCTTT. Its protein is CAISEKGVNTEAFF.

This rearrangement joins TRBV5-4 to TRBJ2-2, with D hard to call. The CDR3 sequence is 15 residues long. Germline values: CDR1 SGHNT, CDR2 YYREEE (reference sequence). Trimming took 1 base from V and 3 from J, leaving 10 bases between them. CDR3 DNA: TGTGCCAGCAGCTTGTGGCCTCTAGACACCGGGGAGCTGTTTTTT. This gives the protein CASSLWPLDTGELFF.

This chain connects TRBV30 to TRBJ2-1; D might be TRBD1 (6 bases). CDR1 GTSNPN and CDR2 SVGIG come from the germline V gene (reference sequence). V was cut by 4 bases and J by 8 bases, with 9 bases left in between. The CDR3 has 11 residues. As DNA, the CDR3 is TGTGCCTGGAACAGGGTGGATGAGCAGTTCTTC. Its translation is CAWNRVDEQFF.

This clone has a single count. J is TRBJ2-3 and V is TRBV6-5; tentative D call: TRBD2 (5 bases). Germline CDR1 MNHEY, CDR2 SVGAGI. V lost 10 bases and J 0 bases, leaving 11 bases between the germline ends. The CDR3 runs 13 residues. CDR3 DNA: TGTGCCACCCGGGGTTCAAGCACAGATACGCAGTATTTT. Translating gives CATRGSSTDTQYF.

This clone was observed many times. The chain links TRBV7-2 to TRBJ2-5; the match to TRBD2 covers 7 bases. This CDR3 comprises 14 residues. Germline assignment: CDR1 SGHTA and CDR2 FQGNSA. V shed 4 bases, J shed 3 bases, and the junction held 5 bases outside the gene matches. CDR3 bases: TGTGCCAGCAGCTCCCGGGACTACAAAGAGACCCAGTACTTC. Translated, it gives CASSSRDYKETQYF.

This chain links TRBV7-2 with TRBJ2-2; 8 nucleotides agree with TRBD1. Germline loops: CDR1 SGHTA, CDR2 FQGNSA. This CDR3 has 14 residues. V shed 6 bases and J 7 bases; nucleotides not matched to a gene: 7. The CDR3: CASRTQGASGELFF. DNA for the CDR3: TGTGCCAGCAGAACCCAGGGGGCTAGCGGGGAGCTGTTTTTT. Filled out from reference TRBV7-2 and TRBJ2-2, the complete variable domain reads GAGVSQSPSNKVTEKGKDVELRCDPISGHTALYWYRQSLGQGLEFLIYFQGNSAPDKSGLPSDRFSAERTGGSVSTLTIQRTQQEDSAVYLCASRTQGASGELFFGEGSRLTVL.

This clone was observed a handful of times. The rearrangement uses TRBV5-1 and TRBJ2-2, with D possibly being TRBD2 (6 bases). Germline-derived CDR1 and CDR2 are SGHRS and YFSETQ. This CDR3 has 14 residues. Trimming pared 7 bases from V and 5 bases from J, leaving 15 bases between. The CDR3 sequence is CASDPVSGTGELFF. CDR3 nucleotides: TGCGCCAGCGACCCGGTTAGCGGTACCGGGGAGCTGTTTTTT.

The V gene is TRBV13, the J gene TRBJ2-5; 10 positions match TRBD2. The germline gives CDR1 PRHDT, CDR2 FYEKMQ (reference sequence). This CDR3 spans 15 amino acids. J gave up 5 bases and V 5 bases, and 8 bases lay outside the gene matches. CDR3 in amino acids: CASSQTAGGAETQYF. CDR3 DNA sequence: TGTGCCAGCAGCCAGACAGCGGGAGGGGCCGAGACCCAGTACTTC.

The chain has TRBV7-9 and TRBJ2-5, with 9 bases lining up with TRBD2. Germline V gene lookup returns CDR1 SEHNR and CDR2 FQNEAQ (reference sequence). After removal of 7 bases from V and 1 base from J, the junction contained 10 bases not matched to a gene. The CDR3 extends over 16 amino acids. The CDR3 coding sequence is TGTGCCAGCACCGCTGGGGGTAGCGGGGGCCAAGAGACCCAGTACTTC. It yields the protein CASTAGGSGGQETQYF.